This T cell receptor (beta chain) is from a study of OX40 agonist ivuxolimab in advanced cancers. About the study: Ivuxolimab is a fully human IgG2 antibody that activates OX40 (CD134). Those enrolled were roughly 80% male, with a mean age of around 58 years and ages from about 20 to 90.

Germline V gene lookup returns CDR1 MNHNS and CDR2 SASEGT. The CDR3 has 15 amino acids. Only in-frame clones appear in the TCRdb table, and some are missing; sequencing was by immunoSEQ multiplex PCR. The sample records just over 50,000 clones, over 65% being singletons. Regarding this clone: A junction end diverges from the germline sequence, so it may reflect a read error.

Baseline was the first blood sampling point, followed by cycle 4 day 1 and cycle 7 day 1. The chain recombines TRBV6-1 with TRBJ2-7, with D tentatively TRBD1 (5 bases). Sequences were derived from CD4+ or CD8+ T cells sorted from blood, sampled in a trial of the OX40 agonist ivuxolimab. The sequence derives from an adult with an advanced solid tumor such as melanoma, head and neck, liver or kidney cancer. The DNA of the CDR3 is TGTGCCAGCAGTCAAGCCCCAAACCTCGGACAAGAGCAGTACTTC. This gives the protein CASSQAPNLGQEQYF.